Shown below are 16 T cell receptor beta chains from a single sample sequenced in a study of cytomegalovirus exposure and HLA in healthy donors (dated by TCRdb to the late 2010s). The library was generated by the immunoSEQ multiplex PCR assay. A mixture of 60 forward primers for TCR Vbeta segments and 13 reverse primers for TCR Jbeta segments was used in the multiplex PCR. Imported from immuneACCESS, the table was reduced by TCRdb to in-frame sequences with V and J called. These copies leave out some clones; in studies compared against another copy, an unresolved V gene accounts for under half, and the cause of the remainder is not known. This sample has about 130,000 clones in its table, and 84% of those were observed once. Clones ranked in the top ten supply 2.5% to 3.5% of the sample. Material: PBMCs. The receptors originated from a woman aged 18 to 35 in good health and CMV-seropositive.

V and J are TRBV25-1 and TRBJ2-3; 8 nucleotides align to TRBD1. This CDR3 has 16 amino acids. CDR1 MGHDK and CDR2 SYGVNS come from the germline V gene. The ends lost 4 bases at V and 1 base at J; junction bases unmatched: 7. The chain's CDR3 is CASSAKQGARTDTQYF. CDR3 nucleotide sequence: TGTGCCAGCAGTGCGAAGCAGGGGGCTCGCACAGATACGCAGTATTTT.

This clone has more than one count but fewer than ten. The gene calls are TRBV7-9 and TRBJ2-3; possible D gene TRBD2, 6 bases. Germline-derived CDR1 and CDR2 are SEHNR and FQNEAQ (reference sequence). This CDR3 spans 12 amino acids. Trimming cost V 10 bases and J 4 bases, with 12 bases left between them. Written as DNA, the CDR3 is TGTGCCATCAAGACGGGGGCAGATACGCAGTATTTT. It codes for CAIKTGADTQYF.

This clone was seen only once. The rearrangement joins TRBV7-9 to TRBJ2-5; the match to TRBD2 covers 11 bases. The ends lost 1 base at V and 5 bases at J; junction bases unmatched: 9. The germline gives CDR1 SEHNR, CDR2 FQNEAQ (reference sequence). The CDR3 extends over 17 amino acids. CDR3 nucleotide sequence: TGTGCCAGCAGCTTAGGGGGGCTAGCGGGGGGCCGGGAGACCCAGTACTTC. It codes for CASSLGGLAGGRETQYF.

This clone was seen a single time. The chain couples TRBV27 to TRBJ2-7; D is undetermined. The V and J ends lost 4 bases and 6 bases respectively, with 16 bases between them. CDR3 size: 14 residues. CDR1 is MNHEY and CDR2 is SMNVEV in the germline V gene (reference sequence). CDR3 amino acids: CASSSSLSPSEQYF. CDR3 DNA sequence: TGTGCCAGCAGTTCCTCTTTAAGCCCCTCCGAGCAGTACTTC.

The chain employs TRBV27 and TRBJ1-1; tentative D call: TRBD1 (5 bases). Germline V CDR1 and CDR2: MNHEY, SMNVEV (reference sequence). V lost 1 base to trimming and J lost 2 bases, with 11 bases between them. The CDR3 consists of 15 residues. The CDR3: CASSLFGGVNTEAFF. The CDR3 DNA sequence: TGTGCCAGCAGTTTATTCGGGGGAGTTAACACTGAAGCTTTCTTT.

The table lists this clone with a count of one. The V and J genes are TRBV2 and TRBJ1-1; D is unclear. The CDR3 sequence is 12 residues long. Trimming removed 2 bases from V and 5 bases from J, with 6 bases in between. Germline V gene data show CDR1 as SNHLY and CDR2 as FYNNEI. CDR3 nucleotides: TGTGCCAGCAGTGAATGGAGGACTGAAGCTTTCTTT. Translation gives CASSEWRTEAFF.

The rearrangement joins TRBV7-2 to TRBJ2-3; the D gene is possibly TRBD1 (6 bases). This CDR3 is 15 amino acids long. V gave up 4 bases and J gave up 2 bases, with 13 bases separating them. Germline V gene lookup returns CDR1 SGHTA and CDR2 FQGNSA. The CDR3 bases are TGTGCCAGCAGCTATTTGGCAGGGGTCACAGATACGCAGTATTTT. The encoded protein is CASSYLAGVTDTQYF.

V usage is TRBV7-2 and J usage is TRBJ2-2; TRBD2 agrees at 8 bases. This CDR3 is built from 16 residues. CDR1 is SGHTA, CDR2 FQGNSA, per germline. Unmatched junction bases numbered 7, after V lost 2 bases and J lost 5 bases. CDR3 loop: CASSLHTGGLTGELFF. The DNA of the CDR3 is TGTGCCAGCAGCTTACATACGGGGGGGCTTACCGGGGAGCTGTTTTTT.

The genes are TRBV7-9 and TRBJ2-5; D possibly corresponds to TRBD1 (6 bases). The germline V and J ends were trimmed by 5 bases and 5 bases, with 21 bases remaining between them. Germline V CDR1 and CDR2: SEHNR, FQNEAQ (reference sequence). The CDR3 is 16 residues long. The CDR3 here is CASSGKDSSPGETQYF. As DNA, the CDR3 is TGTGCCAGCAGCGGCAAGGACAGCTCCCCTGGGGAGACCCAGTACTTC.

The chain recombines TRBV5-1 with TRBJ2-3; no definite D call. This CDR3 has 14 amino acids. Per the germline V gene, CDR1 is SGHRS and CDR2 is YFSETQ. The V end was cut by 0 bases, the J end by 4 bases, with 9 bases between. The CDR3 is CASSLAATADTQYF. In nucleotides, the CDR3 is TGCGCCAGCAGCTTGGCCGCTACCGCAGATACGCAGTATTTT.

The chain is built from TRBV28 and TRBJ1-1, with D perhaps matching TRBD1 (6 bases). Trimming pared 6 bases from V and 0 bases from J, leaving 11 bases between. Per the germline V gene, CDR1 is MDHEN and CDR2 is SYDVKM. The CDR3 is made up of 14 amino acids. The CDR3 reads CASSLQGMNTEAFF. CDR3 in DNA: TGTGCCAGCAGCCTACAGGGAATGAACACTGAAGCTTTCTTT. Variable domain in full (rest from reference TRBV28 and TRBJ1-1): DVKVTQSSRYLVKRTGEKVFLECVQDMDHENMFWYRQDPGLGLRLIYFSYDVKMKEKGDIPEGYSVSREKKERFSLILESASTNQTSMYLCASSLQGMNTEAFFGQGTRLTVV.

The V call is TRBV21-1, the J call TRBJ2-3; no check of the table's D call, TRBD2, against the DNA was made. TRBV21-1 is deemed a pseudogene. This CDR3 comprises 16 residues. The CDR3 DNA follows: TGTGCCAGCAGCAAAGACCCTAGCGGAAGCACAGATACGCAGTATTTT. This sequence encodes CASSKDPSGSTDTQYF.

This clone appeared a few times. The chain couples TRBV2 to TRBJ2-3, with D perhaps matching TRBD2 (7 bases). V was shortened by 10 bases and J by 0 bases, with 14 bases between the two germline ends. Germline V gene lookup returns CDR1 SNHLY and CDR2 FYNNEI. CDR3 size: 14 residues. This CDR3 is CANMGGPSTDTQYF. DNA of the CDR3: TGTGCCAATATGGGGGGGCCTAGCACAGATACGCAGTATTTT.

This clone was picked up one time. The CDR3 DNA is TGTGCCAGTAGTACCAACGAGCTTGAAGCTTTCTTT. It translates to CASSTNELEAFF. This chain uses TRBV19 with TRBJ1-1; D not resolved. V was trimmed by 4 bases and J by 7 bases, leaving 10 bases between them. The CDR3 loop spans 12 amino acids. Germline V gene lookup returns CDR1 LNHDA and CDR2 SQIVND (reference sequence).

This chain connects TRBV7-4 to TRBJ1-4; tentatively, D is TRBD1 (6 bases). The V end lost 5 bases, the J end lost 8 bases, and 33 bases lay between the germline ends. CDR1 and CDR2 from the germline V gene are SGHVT and SQSDAQ. This CDR3 contains 20 residues. The CDR3 DNA is TGTGCCAGCAGCCCCCAATCCGGGACATCCTATACCCCCGGGGGGGAAAAACTGTTTTTT. As protein: CASSPQSGTSYTPGGEKLFF.

This clone was counted once. Additional DNA sequences in this sample encode the identical CDR3. The chain carries TRBV5-4 and TRBJ2-3; 9 nucleotides line up with TRBD1. CDR3 length: 14 amino acids. Germline CDR1 is SGHNT and CDR2 is YYREEE (reference sequence). V lost 4 bases to trimming and J lost 4 bases; unmatched junction nucleotides: 4. CDR3 loop: CASSPGQGPDTQYF. The CDR3 DNA reads TGTGCCAGCAGCCCGGGACAGGGCCCAGATACGCAGTATTTT.